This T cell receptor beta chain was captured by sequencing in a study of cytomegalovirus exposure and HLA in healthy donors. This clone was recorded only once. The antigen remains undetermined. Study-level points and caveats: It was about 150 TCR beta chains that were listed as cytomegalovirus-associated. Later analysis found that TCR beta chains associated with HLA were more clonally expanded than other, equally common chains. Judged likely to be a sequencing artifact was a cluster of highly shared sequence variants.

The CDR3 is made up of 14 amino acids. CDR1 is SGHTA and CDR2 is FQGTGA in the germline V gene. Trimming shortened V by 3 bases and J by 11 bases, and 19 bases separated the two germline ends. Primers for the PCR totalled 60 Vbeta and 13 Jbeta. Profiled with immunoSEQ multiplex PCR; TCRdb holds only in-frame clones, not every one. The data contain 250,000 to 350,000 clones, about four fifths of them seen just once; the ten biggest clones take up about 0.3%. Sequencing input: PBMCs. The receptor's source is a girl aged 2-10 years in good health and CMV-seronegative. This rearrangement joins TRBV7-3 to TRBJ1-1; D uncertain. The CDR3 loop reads CASSFVPGSREAFF. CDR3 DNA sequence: TGTGCCAGCAGCTTCGTCCCCGGGAGCCGAGAGGCTTTCTTT.